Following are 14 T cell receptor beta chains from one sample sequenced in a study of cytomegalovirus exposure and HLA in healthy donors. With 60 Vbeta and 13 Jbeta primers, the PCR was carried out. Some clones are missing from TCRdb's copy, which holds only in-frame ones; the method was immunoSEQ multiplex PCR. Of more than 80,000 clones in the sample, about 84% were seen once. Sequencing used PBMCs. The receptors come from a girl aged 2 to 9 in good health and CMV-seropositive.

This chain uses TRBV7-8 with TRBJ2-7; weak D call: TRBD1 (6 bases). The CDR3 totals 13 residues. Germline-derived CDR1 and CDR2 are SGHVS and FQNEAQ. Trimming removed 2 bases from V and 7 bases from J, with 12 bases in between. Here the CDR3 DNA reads TGTGCCAGCAGCTTATACAGGGCCTCGGAGCAGTACTTC. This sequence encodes CASSLYRASEQYF.

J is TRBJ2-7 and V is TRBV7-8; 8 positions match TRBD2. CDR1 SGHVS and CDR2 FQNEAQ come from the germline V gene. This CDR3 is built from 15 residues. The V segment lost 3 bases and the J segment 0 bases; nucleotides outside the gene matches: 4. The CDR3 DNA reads TGTGCCAGCAGCTTGGAGCGGGGGCACTCCTACGAGCAGTACTTC. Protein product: CASSLERGHSYEQYF.

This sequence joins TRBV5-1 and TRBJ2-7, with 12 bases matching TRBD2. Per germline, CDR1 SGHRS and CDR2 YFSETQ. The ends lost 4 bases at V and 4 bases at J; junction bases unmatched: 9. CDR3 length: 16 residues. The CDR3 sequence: CASSVFPGLAGYEQYF. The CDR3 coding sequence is TGCGCCAGCAGCGTATTCCCTGGACTAGCGGGATACGAGCAGTACTTC.

The CDR3: CASSEGQGNQPQHF. The DNA of the CDR3 is TGTGCCAGCAGCGAGGGACAGGGGAATCAGCCCCAGCATTTT. The V call is TRBV9, the J call TRBJ1-5, with TRBD1 matching over 10 bases. The CDR3 has 14 residues. Germline V gene lookup returns CDR1 SGDLS and CDR2 YYNGEE. The junction had 1 base not matched to a gene; V was cut back by 3 bases and J by 4 bases.

CDR3 in DNA: TGTGCCAGCAGTCAAAGGACAGGGTTAAGATATGGCTACACCTTC. It is translated as CASSQRTGLRYGYTF. V and J are TRBV6-5 and TRBJ1-2; 8 positions match TRBD1. Germline V gene lookup returns CDR1 MNHEY and CDR2 SVGAGI. With V trimmed by 5 bases and J by 5 bases, 10 bases remained unmatched. The CDR3 runs 15 residues.

The CDR3: CSARGRWGYTF. The CDR3 DNA is TGCAGTGCTAGGGGCAGGTGGGGCTACACCTTC. This chain uses TRBV20-1 with TRBJ1-2; D is unresolved. The CDR3 sequence is 11 residues long. The V end was cut by 3 bases, the J end by 8 bases, with 10 bases between. Germline V gene sequence: CDR1 DFQATT, CDR2 SNEGSKA (reference sequence).

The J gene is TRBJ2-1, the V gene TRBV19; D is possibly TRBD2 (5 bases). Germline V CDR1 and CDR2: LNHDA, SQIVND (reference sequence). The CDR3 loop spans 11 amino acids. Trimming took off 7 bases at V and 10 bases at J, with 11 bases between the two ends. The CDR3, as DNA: TGTGCCAGTAAGGGTAGCGTAGAGCAGTTCTTC. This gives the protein CASKGSVEQFF.

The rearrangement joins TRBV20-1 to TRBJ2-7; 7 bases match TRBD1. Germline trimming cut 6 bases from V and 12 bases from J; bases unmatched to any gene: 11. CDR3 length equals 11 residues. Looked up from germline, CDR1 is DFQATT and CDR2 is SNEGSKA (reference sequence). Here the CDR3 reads CSARQGSAGYF. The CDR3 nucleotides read TGCAGTGCCAGACAGGGATCGGCAGGGTACTTC.

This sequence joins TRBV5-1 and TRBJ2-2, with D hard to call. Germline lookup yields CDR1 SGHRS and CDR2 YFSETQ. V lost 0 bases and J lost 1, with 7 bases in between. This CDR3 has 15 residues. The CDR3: CASSLVGGNTGELFF. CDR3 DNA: TGCGCCAGCAGCTTGGTTGGCGGGAACACCGGGGAGCTGTTTTTT.

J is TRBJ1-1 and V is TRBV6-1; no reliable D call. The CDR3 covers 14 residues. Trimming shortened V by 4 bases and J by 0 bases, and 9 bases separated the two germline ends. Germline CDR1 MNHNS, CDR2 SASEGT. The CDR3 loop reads CASSAGFMNTEAFF. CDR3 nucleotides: TGTGCCAGCAGTGCAGGATTCATGAACACTGAAGCTTTCTTT.

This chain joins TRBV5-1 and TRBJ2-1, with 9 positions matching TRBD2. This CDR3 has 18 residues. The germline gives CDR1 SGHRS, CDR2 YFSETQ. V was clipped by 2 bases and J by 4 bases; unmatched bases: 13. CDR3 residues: CASSLRGAGGPSYNEQFF. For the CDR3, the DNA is TGCGCCAGCAGCTTACGGGGCGCGGGAGGGCCGTCATACAATGAGCAGTTCTTC.

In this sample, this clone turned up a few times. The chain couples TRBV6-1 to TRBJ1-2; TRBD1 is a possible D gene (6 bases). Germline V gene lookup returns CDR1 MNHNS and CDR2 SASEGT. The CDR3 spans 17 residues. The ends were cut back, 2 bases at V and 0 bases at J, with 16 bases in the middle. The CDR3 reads CASSEILVNRANYGYTF. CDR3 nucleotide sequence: TGTGCCAGCAGTGAAATTTTGGTGAACAGGGCTAACTATGGCTACACCTTC.

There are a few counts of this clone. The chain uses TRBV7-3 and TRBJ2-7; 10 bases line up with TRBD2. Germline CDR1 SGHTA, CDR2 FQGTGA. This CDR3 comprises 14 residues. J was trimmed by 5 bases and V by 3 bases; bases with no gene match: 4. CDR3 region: CASSFKLAGDEQYF. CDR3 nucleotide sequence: TGTGCCAGCAGCTTTAAGCTAGCGGGAGACGAGCAGTACTTC.

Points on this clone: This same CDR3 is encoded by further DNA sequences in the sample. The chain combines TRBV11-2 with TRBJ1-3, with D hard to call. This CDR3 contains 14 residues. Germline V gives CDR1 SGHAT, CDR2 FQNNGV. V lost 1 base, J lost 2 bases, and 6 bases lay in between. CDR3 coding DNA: TGTGCCAGCAGCTTAGGGGCAGCTGGAAACACCATATATTTT. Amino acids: CASSLGAAGNTIYF.